Each of the 27 T cell receptor beta chains below was sequenced from the same sample in a study of blood T cell repertoires in COVID-19 (dated by TCRdb to 2020 to 2021). The library relied on the immunoSEQ multiplex PCR assay. Not all clones reach the TCRdb copy of this immuneACCESS table, which keeps in-frame sequences only. Checked studies attribute under half of the gap to unresolved V genes and leave the rest unexplained. This sample holds some 400,000 clones; roughly 90% were observed only once. Of the sample, about 1.7% falls within the top ten clones. Sample: PBMCs or T cells enriched from blood (not recorded which). Receptors originate from a woman aged 25 to 39 who had recovered from COVID-19.

This sequence joins TRBV5-6 and TRBJ2-6, with TRBD1 as a possible D gene (5 bases). With 2 bases removed from V and 1 base from J, the gap between germline ends came to 7 bases. Looked up from germline, CDR1 is SGHDT and CDR2 is YYEEEE. This CDR3 is built from 15 residues. The CDR3 reads CASSFRVSGANVLTF. CDR3 nucleotides: TGTGCCAGCAGCTTCAGGGTATCTGGGGCCAACGTCCTGACTTTC. The full variable domain, rest sourced from reference TRBV5-6 and TRBJ2-6, is DAGVTQSPTHLIKTRGQQVTLRCSPKSGHDTVSWYQQALGQGPQFIFQYYEEEERQRGNFPDRFSGHQFPNYSSELNVNALLLGDSALYLCASSFRVSGANVLTFGAGSRLTVL.

This clone has a single count. The chain recombines TRBV9 with TRBJ1-1; 9 bases fit TRBD1. This CDR3 has 17 residues. Trimming cost V 1 base and J 3 bases; bases outside gene matches: 10. The germline V gene has CDR1 SGDLS and CDR2 YYNGEE. In DNA, the CDR3 is TGTGCCAGCAGCGTAAACAGGGGGCGACTTGAAGACACTGAAGCTTTCTTT. This translates into CASSVNRGRLEDTEAFF.

The chain links TRBV5-6 to TRBJ2-5; D perhaps matches TRBD1 (6 bases). V was shortened by 4 bases and J by 6 bases, with 16 bases between the two germline ends. The CDR3 runs to 14 residues. The germline CDR1 and CDR2 sequences are SGHDT and YYEEEE. CDR3 sequence (DNA): TGTGCCAGCAGCGGCACAGGGTTGCTGAAGACCCAGTACTTC. It specifies CASSGTGLLKTQYF.

Worth noting for this clone: Other DNA sequences of this sample code for an identical CDR3. The chain links TRBV6-5 to TRBJ1-3; 7 nucleotides line up with TRBD1. With 11 bases clipped from V and 2 bases from J, the junction kept 6 bases outside the gene matches. This CDR3 is built from 13 residues. CDR1 is MNHEY and CDR2 is SVGAGI in the germline V gene. CDR3 coding DNA: TGTGCCTCTACCCAGGGGGCTGGAAACACCATATATTTT. Protein: CASTQGAGNTIYF.

The rearrangement joins TRBV20-1 to TRBJ2-7; D may be TRBD1 (6 bases). The germline V gene has CDR1 DFQATT and CDR2 SNEGSKA (reference sequence). Trimming took 0 bases from V and 10 from J, leaving 10 bases between them. This CDR3 region has 11 residues. The CDR3 region has the DNA TGCAGTGCTAGAGACGGACAGAAACAGTACTTC. Translating gives CSARDGQKQYF.

The CDR3 is CASSLGQDGGYTF. The CDR3 DNA sequence: TGTGCCAGCAGCTTGGGACAGGACGGTGGCTACACCTTC. The chain has TRBV5-6 and TRBJ1-2, with TRBD1 as a possible D gene (6 bases). Germline CDR1 is SGHDT and CDR2 is YYEEEE. There are 13 residues in the CDR3. Deletions cut 0 bases from V and 7 bases from J, with 10 bases between.

This clone was detected only a few times. The CDR3 DNA sequence: TGTGCCAGCAGTGTATTCACAGGGGGCAAGGGCGAGCAGTACTTC. Translation: CASSVFTGGKGEQYF. The chain is built from TRBV28 and TRBJ2-7; 9 nucleotides align to TRBD1. J was trimmed by 6 bases and V by 5 bases; bases with no gene match: 11. The length of the CDR3 is 15 residues. In germline, CDR1 is MDHEN, CDR2 SYDVKM. The full variable domain, completed using reference TRBV28 and TRBJ2-7, is DVKVTQSSRYLVKRTGEKVFLECVQDMDHENMFWYRQDPGLGLRLIYFSYDVKMKEKGDIPEGYSVSREKKERFSLILESASTNQTSMYLCASSVFTGGKGEQYFGPGTRLTVT.

The V and J genes are TRBV6-2 or TRBV6-3 and TRBJ2-3; weak D call: TRBD2 (6 bases). CDR1 is MNHEY, CDR2 SVGEGT, per germline. V lost 0 bases and J lost 0, with 10 bases in between. This CDR3 spans 16 amino acids. CDR3 residues: CASSYSSAGSTDTQYF. The CDR3 nucleotides are TGTGCCAGCAGTTACTCATCGGCGGGAAGCACAGATACGCAGTATTTT.

The chain joins TRBV29-1 to TRBJ1-4, with a tentative D call TRBD1 (6 bases). CDR1 is SQVTM and CDR2 is ANQGSEA in the germline V gene. Trimming cost V 7 bases and J 0 bases, with 9 bases left between them. The CDR3 contains 13 residues. The CDR3 coding sequence is TGCAGCGGCCGACAGGCAACTAATGAAAAACTGTTTTTT. Protein: CSGRQATNEKLFF. Full variable domain (remainder filled in from reference TRBV29-1 and TRBJ1-4): SAVISQKPSRDICQRGTSLTIQCQVDSQVTMMFWYRQQPGQSLTLIATANQGSEATYESGFVIDKFPISRPNLTFSTLTVSNMSPEDSSIYLCSGRQATNEKLFFGSGTQLSVL.

This clone was found once. CDR3 DNA: TGTGCCAGCAGCGTAGGACAGGGGCGTCCGGACACCATATATTTT. Its protein is CASSVGQGRPDTIYF. The V and J genes are TRBV9 and TRBJ1-3; the match to TRBD1 covers 8 bases. The trim removed 0 bases at V and 8 bases at J, leaving 7 bases unmatched. Per germline, CDR1 SGDLS and CDR2 YYNGEE. This CDR3 region has 15 residues.

J is TRBJ2-2 and V is TRBV2, with 8 bases fitting TRBD1. The CDR3 is 15 amino acids. V dropped 3 bases and J dropped 7; count of bases not matched to a gene: 7. In germline, CDR1 is SNHLY, CDR2 FYNNEI. The DNA of the CDR3 is TGTGCCAGCAGTGATGTGACAGGGGCTATCGGGGAGCTGTTTTTT. Its protein product is CASSDVTGAIGELFF.

The gene calls are TRBV5-1 and TRBJ1-1; the match to TRBD1 covers 9 bases. This CDR3 comprises 15 residues. Germline V CDR1 and CDR2: SGHRS, YFSETQ. J gave up 1 base and V 4 bases, and 5 bases lay outside the gene matches. The DNA for the CDR3 is TGCGCCAGCAGCCGGGGACAGGGTACGAACACTGAAGCTTTCTTT. Its protein product is CASSRGQGTNTEAFF.

This clone was counted once. The chain carries TRBV5-4 and TRBJ2-3; TRBD2 matches at 8 bases. Germline V lookup: CDR1 SGHNT, CDR2 YYREEE (reference sequence). The CDR3 consists of 14 residues. V lost 0 bases and J lost 6; bases outside the gene matches: 3. The CDR3 DNA follows: TGTGCCAGCAGCTTGGGGCCGGGAGGGGATACGCAGTATTTT. Protein: CASSLGPGGDTQYF.

The CDR3 region has the DNA TGTGCCAGCAGCATTACAGGTGACCAGCCCCAGCATTTT. Its protein product is CASSITGDQPQHF. This chain joins TRBV7-3 and TRBJ1-5; perhaps TRBD1 as D (5 bases). The CDR3 contains 13 residues. V lost 5 bases to trimming and J lost 7 bases, with 12 bases between them. The V gene's germline CDR1 is SGHTA and CDR2 FQGTGA. Looking up the rest from reference TRBV7-3 and TRBJ1-5 gives the full variable domain: GAGVSQTPSNKVTEKGKYVELRCDPISGHTALYWYRQSLGQGPEFLIYFQGTGAADDSGLPNDRFFAVRPEGSVSTLKIQRTERGDSAVYLCASSITGDQPQHFGDGTRLSIL.

This clone was found a few times. The chain combines TRBV28 with TRBJ1-1, with TRBD1 matching over 9 bases. The CDR3 loop spans 15 amino acids. V trimming: 5 bases; J trimming: 5 bases; junction bases outside the gene matches: 9. Per germline, CDR1 MDHEN and CDR2 SYDVKM. CDR3 residues: CASSTHRGRRTEAFF. In DNA form, the CDR3 reads TGTGCCAGCAGTACTCACAGGGGGCGGAGGACTGAAGCTTTCTTT.

J is TRBJ2-1 and V is TRBV7-6; TRBD2 matches 10 bases. The ends lost 5 bases at V and 4 bases at J; junction bases unmatched: 5. CDR3 length: 15 residues. Germline CDR1 reads SGHVS; CDR2 reads FNYEAQ. This chain's CDR3 is CASSRGLADYNEQFF. In nucleotides, the CDR3 is TGTGCCAGCAGCCGAGGACTAGCGGATTACAATGAGCAGTTCTTC.

This clone was seen a handful of times. The rearrangement joins TRBV7-8 to TRBJ2-2, with TRBD2 matching 8 bases. The length of the CDR3 is 15 residues. Trimming at V came to 1 base and at J to 12 bases, leaving 10 bases not matched to a gene. Germline lookup yields CDR1 SGHVS and CDR2 FQNEAQ. The CDR3 bases are TGTGCCAGCAGCTTAGGAGGCTCGCGGGAGGCGCAGCTGTTTTTT. Protein product: CASSLGGSREAQLFF.

This clone has a handful of counts. The chain joins TRBV18 to TRBJ1-2; a possible D gene is TRBD1 (6 bases). CDR1 is KGHSH and CDR2 is LQKENI in the germline V gene. Trimming removed 3 bases at V and 0 bases at J, with 14 bases between. The CDR3 contains 16 residues. DNA for the CDR3: TGTGCCAGCTCACCCACAGGGATAGATCCTAACTATGGCTACACCTTC. Translated, it gives CASSPTGIDPNYGYTF.

J is TRBJ2-5 and V is TRBV5-1; 8 positions match TRBD1. The V gene's germline CDR1 is SGHRS and CDR2 YFSETQ. The length of the CDR3 is 14 residues. Trimming took 4 bases from V and 3 from J; bases not matched to a gene: 5. This chain's CDR3 is CASSVTGGEETQYF. For the CDR3, the DNA is TGCGCCAGCAGCGTAACAGGGGGAGAAGAGACCCAGTACTTC.

The chain couples TRBV29-1 to TRBJ1-6; D is perhaps TRBD1 (5 bases). This CDR3 is 13 amino acids long. The V gene's germline CDR1 is SQVTM and CDR2 ANQGSEA. V was trimmed by 7 bases and J by 7 bases, leaving 14 bases between them. The CDR3 here is CSAHRPYNSPLHF. The CDR3 DNA follows: TGCAGCGCACACAGGCCATACAATTCACCCCTCCACTTT.

The chain employs TRBV5-1 and TRBJ2-1, with 9 positions matching TRBD2. With V trimmed by 1 base and J by 7 bases, 6 bases remained unmatched. Germline values: CDR1 SGHRS, CDR2 YFSETQ. This CDR3 has 15 amino acids. The DNA for the CDR3 is TGCGCCAGCAGCTTGCTAGCGGGACCCATGAATGAGCAGTTCTTC. Translated: CASSLLAGPMNEQFF.

This sequence joins TRBV6-6 and TRBJ2-2, with D possibly being TRBD2 (6 bases). The CDR3 is made up of 14 amino acids. Germline loops: CDR1 MNHNY, CDR2 SVGAGI (reference sequence). The ends were cut back, 11 bases at V and 1 base at J, with 14 bases in the middle. CDR3 bases: TGTGCCGGGAGCTGGAGGGGGAACACCGGGGAGCTGTTTTTT. Protein product: CAGSWRGNTGELFF.

The chain recombines TRBV4-2 with TRBJ1-5; D is possibly TRBD1 (5 bases). Trimming left V 0 bases short and J 4 bases short, with 10 bases between. Germline-derived CDR1 and CDR2 are LGHNA and YNFKEQ. The CDR3 has 15 residues. The CDR3 sequence: CASSQDPNRNQPQHF. The CDR3 DNA sequence: TGTGCCAGCAGCCAAGATCCTAACAGGAATCAGCCCCAGCATTTT.

The V call is TRBV5-5, the J call TRBJ2-7; TRBD1 matches 10 bases. Trimming removed 4 bases from V and 2 bases from J; junction bases left unmatched: 9. The CDR3 is 16 amino acids. CDR1 SGHKS and CDR2 YYEKEE come from the germline V gene (reference sequence). Here the CDR3 reads CASSPLRDRGAYEQYF. The CDR3 nucleotides read TGTGCCAGCAGCCCACTCCGGGACAGGGGTGCCTACGAGCAGTACTTC.

The chain employs TRBV6-5 and TRBJ1-5; no clear D gene. V was trimmed by 5 bases and J by 4 bases, leaving 6 bases between them. Germline V gene lookup returns CDR1 MNHEY and CDR2 SVGAGI. CDR3 length equals 12 residues. As DNA, the CDR3 is TGTGCCAGCAGTCCTCTGAATCAGCCCCAGCATTTT. It encodes CASSPLNQPQHF.

V is TRBV15 and J is TRBJ2-2, with 16 bases matching TRBD2. Germline V gene lookup returns CDR1 LNHNV and CDR2 YYDKDF (reference sequence). The V gene end was trimmed by 5 bases and the J gene end by 7 bases; junction bases not matched to a gene: 1. CDR3 length: 15 amino acids. CDR3 in amino acids: CATSGTSGRVGELFF. CDR3 coding DNA: TGTGCCACCAGCGGGACTAGCGGGAGGGTCGGGGAGCTGTTTTTT.

The rearrangement joins TRBV30 to TRBJ1-1; no definite D call. Germline V gene sequence: CDR1 GTSNPN, CDR2 SVGIG (reference sequence). The CDR3 runs to 12 residues. Between the trimmed V and J ends, which lost 2 bases and 11 bases, there was a span of 15 bases. CDR3 protein: CAWSSEKATAFF. The CDR3 DNA reads as TGTGCCTGGAGTTCTGAGAAAGCGACGGCTTTCTTT.